The 17 T cell receptor beta chains given below trace back to one sample, sequenced in a study of T cells in Graves' hyperthyroidism and ophthalmopathy. From RNA transcripts, TCR beta CDR3 regions were amplified. A first-round RT-PCR of the TCR CDR3 used the HTBI primer set. TCRdb recomputed calls from the multiplex PCR reads with MiXCR, one row per CDR3 protein. The sample consists of about 690,000 distinct CDR3 sequences, 15% to 20% of them appearing once. The sample consisted of blood. The receptors derive from a man aged 50 to 59 with Graves' hyperthyroidism.

This clonotype was counted ten times or more. The chain uses TRBV19 and TRBJ1-6, with D tentatively TRBD1 (5 bases). The CDR3 has 15 residues. Germline values: CDR1 LNHDA, CDR2 SQIVND (reference sequence). V gave up 6 bases and J gave up 3 bases, with 12 bases separating them. The CDR3 bases are TGTGCCAGTAGAACCGGGACGAACTATAATTCACCCCTCCACTTT. It yields the protein CASRTGTNYNSPLHF.

The CDR3 sequence is CASRRGLAGGGEQYF. The DNA for the CDR3 is TGCGCCAGCAGGAGGGGACTAGCGGGAGGAGGAGAGCAGTACTTC. V usage is TRBV10-2 and J usage is TRBJ2-7; 15 bases agree with TRBD2. V trimming: 6 bases; J trimming: 7 bases; junction bases outside the gene matches: 7. This CDR3 is 15 amino acids long. In germline, CDR1 is WSHSY, CDR2 SAAADI.

The CDR3 here is CASTGQGAHEQYF. The DNA of the CDR3 is TGTGCCAGCACCGGACAGGGGGCACACGAGCAGTACTTC. The chain carries TRBV7-9 and TRBJ2-7; 11 positions match TRBD1. CDR3 length: 13 residues. Germline V gives CDR1 SEHNR, CDR2 FQNEAQ (reference sequence). V gave up 7 bases and J gave up 5 bases; unmatched junction bases: 4. Full variable domain (missing parts from reference TRBV7-9 and TRBJ2-7): DTGVSQNPRHKITKRGQNVTFRCDPISEHNRLYWYRQTLGQGPEFLTYFQNEAQLEKSRLLSDRFSAERPKGSFSTLEIQRTEQGDSAMYLCASTGQGAHEQYFGPGTRLTVT.

This clonotype turned up a few times. The chain employs TRBV24-1 and TRBJ2-1; the D gene is possibly TRBD2 (7 bases). This CDR3 contains 17 residues. Germline values: CDR1 KGHDR, CDR2 SFDVKD. V dropped 3 bases and J dropped 1 base, with 15 bases sitting between them. The CDR3 is CATSDPSAGASYNEQFF. In DNA form, the CDR3 reads TGTGCCACCAGTGATCCCAGTGCGGGGGCGTCCTACAATGAGCAGTTCTTC.

This sequence joins TRBV24-1 and TRBJ2-1; D may be TRBD1 (6 bases). Germline CDR1 reads KGHDR; CDR2 reads SFDVKD. Trimming stripped 3 bases from V and 6 bases from J, with 11 bases between. The CDR3 runs 14 residues. CDR3 sequence: CATSDVDRFNEQFF. CDR3 in DNA: TGTGCCACCAGTGATGTGGACAGATTCAATGAGCAGTTCTTC.

The sample holds many counts of this clonotype. The chain joins TRBV11-2 to TRBJ2-4; TRBD1 agrees at 8 bases. V lost 1 base, J lost 8 bases, and 4 bases stayed unmatched. The CDR3 sequence is 14 residues long. Germline V gene lookup returns CDR1 SGHAT and CDR2 FQNNGV. As DNA, the CDR3 is TGTGCCAGCAGCTTAGGGACAGGGCTGTACATTCAGTACTTC. It codes for CASSLGTGLYIQYF.

This clonotype occurred many times. This chain joins TRBV20-1 and TRBJ2-7; unclear D gene. The CDR3 loop spans 12 amino acids. Trimming removed 3 bases at V and 3 bases at J, with 9 bases between. The V gene's germline CDR1 is DFQATT and CDR2 SNEGSKA (reference sequence). DNA of the CDR3: TGCAGTGCTAGGGACCTTAACTACGAGCAGTACTTC. Protein product: CSARDLNYEQYF.

This clonotype has ten or more counts. The V call is TRBV11-2, the J call TRBJ2-7, with TRBD1 matching 7 bases. The CDR3 totals 16 residues. CDR1 is SGHAT, CDR2 FQNNGV, per germline. The ends lost 5 bases at V and 4 bases at J; junction bases unmatched: 14. CDR3 protein: CASSPIQRGPDYEQYF. CDR3 sequence (DNA): TGTGCCAGCAGCCCAATCCAAAGGGGGCCTGATTACGAGCAGTACTTC. Full variable domain (outside the CDR3, taken from reference TRBV11-2 and TRBJ2-7): EAGVAQSPRYKIIEKRQSVAFWCNPISGHATLYWYQQILGQGPKLLIQFQNNGVVDDSQLPKDRFSAERLKGVDSTLKIQPAKLEDSAVYLCASSPIQRGPDYEQYFGPGTRLTVT.

The chain couples TRBV20-1 to TRBJ2-1; D gene uncertain. Germline-derived CDR1 and CDR2 are DFQATT and SNEGSKA (reference sequence). V was shortened by 0 bases and J by 7 bases, with 4 bases between the two germline ends. The CDR3 runs to 11 residues. CDR3 loop: CSARDRNEQFF. As DNA, the CDR3 is TGCAGTGCTAGAGATAGGAATGAGCAGTTCTTC.

This clonotype was counted between two and nine times. J is TRBJ2-1 and V is TRBV5-1, with TRBD2 matching over 15 bases. V shed 6 bases, J shed 1 base, and the junction held 17 bases outside the gene matches. The CDR3 is 21 amino acids. Germline V gene lookup returns CDR1 SGHRS and CDR2 YFSETQ. CDR3 sequence (DNA): TGCGCCAGCACTAGTTTTTCGGTATTTGGGACTAGCGGGGGGTCCTACAATGAGCAGTTCTTC. Residues: CASTSFSVFGTSGGSYNEQFF.

There are many counts of this clonotype. The chain links TRBV20-1 to TRBJ2-5, with 11 bases lining up with TRBD1. CDR1 is DFQATT, CDR2 SNEGSKA, per germline (reference sequence). V lost 6 bases, J lost 5 bases, and 8 bases stayed unmatched. The CDR3 loop spans 14 amino acids. This chain's CDR3 is CSASGTGGPETQYF. CDR3 DNA sequence: TGCAGTGCCTCCGGGACAGGGGGACCCGAGACCCAGTACTTC.

V and J are TRBV5-6 and TRBJ2-3; D gene uncertain. V dropped 0 bases and J dropped 9 bases, with 5 bases sitting between them. The CDR3 loop spans 11 amino acids. Germline V gene sequence: CDR1 SGHDT, CDR2 YYEEEE. DNA for the CDR3: TGTGCCAGCAGCTTGGCACGAACGCAGTATTTT. It translates to CASSLARTQYF.

In its sample, this clonotype was seen a few times. The CDR3 protein is CASSKKKGTNYGYTF. Written as DNA, the CDR3 is TGTGCCAGCAGTAAAAAAAAGGGCACTAACTATGGCTACACCTTC. V is TRBV6-1 and J is TRBJ1-2; D gene ambiguous. The CDR3 runs to 15 residues. Trimming removed 5 bases at V and 0 bases at J, with 13 bases between. Germline-derived CDR1 and CDR2 are MNHNS and SASEGT.

This clonotype was observed at least ten times. The J gene is TRBJ2-5, the V gene TRBV7-9, with D uncertain. Germline lookup yields CDR1 SEHNR and CDR2 FQNEAQ (reference sequence). This CDR3 has 12 residues. Trimming took off 0 bases at V and 7 bases at J, with 6 bases between the two ends. In nucleotides, the CDR3 is TGTGCCAGCAGCTTAGCGGTGGGGACCCAGTACTTC. Translating gives CASSLAVGTQYF.

This clonotype was recorded many times. The chain couples TRBV12-3 or TRBV12-4 to TRBJ1-4; 10 nucleotides agree with TRBD1. V trimming: 6 bases; J trimming: 10 bases; junction bases outside the gene matches: 5. The CDR3 length is 13 residues. The CDR3 DNA reads as TGTGCCAGCAGCCAAGACAGGGGGCGAAAACTGTTTTTT. As protein: CASSQDRGRKLFF.

This clonotype was found a few times. The rearrangement joins TRBV7-2 to TRBJ2-7; D is undetermined. The CDR3 has 14 residues. Germline V lookup: CDR1 SGHTA, CDR2 FQGNSA. With 3 bases removed from V and 6 bases from J, the gap between germline ends came to 15 bases. This CDR3 is CASSFSEIPSEQYF. In nucleotides, the CDR3 is TGTGCCAGCAGCTTCTCGGAGATACCTTCCGAGCAGTACTTC.

This clonotype appeared once. The chain uses TRBV5-6 and TRBJ2-1, with 8 bases aligning to TRBD1. Per germline, CDR1 SGHDT and CDR2 YYEEEE. CDR3 length equals 15 residues. The V and J ends lost 2 bases and 6 bases, in that order; junction bases with no gene match: 7. The CDR3 sequence: CASSFQGAPINEQFF. CDR3 DNA: TGTGCCAGCAGCTTTCAGGGGGCACCCATCAATGAGCAGTTCTTC.